These 20 T cell receptor beta chains share one sample of origin, sequenced in a study of cytomegalovirus exposure and HLA in healthy donors. Both 60 Vbeta primers and 13 Jbeta primers went into the PCR. The table came from immunoSEQ multiplex PCR; TCRdb's copy has only in-frame clones and leaves some out. The sample has about 160,000 clones, 70% to 85% seen once; the top ten hold approximately 2%. Input material: PBMCs. These receptors originate from a man in his forties or fifties in good health and CMV-seronegative.

This chain joins TRBV2 and TRBJ1-2; D unclear. Trimming removed 7 bases from V and 2 bases from J, with 11 bases in between. The CDR3 spans 13 residues. Germline values: CDR1 SNHLY, CDR2 FYNNEI. This CDR3 is CASIEGSNYGYTF. The CDR3 DNA follows: TGTGCCAGCATCGAGGGATCCAACTATGGCTACACCTTC.

This chain joins TRBV10-3 and TRBJ2-7; TRBD2 matches 10 bases. Germline assignment: CDR1 ENHRY and CDR2 SYGVKD. The CDR3 is made up of 16 amino acids. J was trimmed by 5 bases and V by 6 bases; bases with no gene match: 13. This CDR3 is CAISPLGASGSNEQYF. CDR3 DNA sequence: TGTGCCATCAGCCCCCTCGGTGCTAGCGGGAGTAACGAGCAGTACTTC.

The genes are TRBV9 and TRBJ1-6, with TRBD1 matching over 9 bases. Unmatched junction bases numbered 5, after V lost 3 bases and J lost 7 bases. The CDR3 is 15 amino acids. Germline V lookup: CDR1 SGDLS, CDR2 YYNGEE. The CDR3 reads CASSARDRENSPLHF. In DNA form, the CDR3 reads TGTGCCAGCAGCGCCCGGGACAGGGAGAATTCACCCCTCCACTTT. Full variable domain (outside the CDR3, taken from reference TRBV9 and TRBJ1-6): DSGVTQTPKHLITATGQRVTLRCSPRSGDLSVYWYQQSLDQGLQFLIQYYNGEERAKGNILERFSAQQFPDLHSELNLSSLELGDSALYFCASSARDRENSPLHFGNGTRLTVT.

This clone was seen more than once but under ten times. The rearrangement joins TRBV29-1 to TRBJ1-1; TRBD1 aligns across 9 bases. The germline V gene encodes CDR1 SQVTM and CDR2 ANQGSEA. V lost 7 bases to trimming and J lost 2 bases; unmatched junction nucleotides: 5. CDR3 length equals 13 residues. The DNA for the CDR3 is TGCAGCGCCTGGGACAGGGATAACACTGAAGCTTTCTTT. This sequence encodes CSAWDRDNTEAFF.

The rearrangement uses TRBV15 and TRBJ2-7; a weak D match, TRBD1 (5 bases). The CDR3 is 15 amino acids. CDR1 is LNHNV, CDR2 YYDKDF, per germline (reference sequence). The V and J ends lost 0 bases and 6 bases respectively, with 15 bases between them. CDR3 amino acids: CATSREWTSAGEQYF. The CDR3, as DNA: TGTGCCACCAGCAGAGAATGGACATCGGCCGGCGAGCAGTACTTC.

The rearrangement uses TRBV14 and TRBJ2-5; D remains ambiguous. V was cut by 0 bases and J by 5 bases, with 4 bases left in between. Per germline, CDR1 SGHDN and CDR2 FVKESK. The CDR3 sequence is 12 residues long. The CDR3 nucleotides are TGTGCCAGCAGCCAAGACGGGGAGACCCAGTACTTC. Translation: CASSQDGETQYF.

This clone occurred a few times. The DNA of the CDR3 is TGTGCCAGCAGCGCACCCGGGACAAAGGGCTACACCTTC. Amino acid sequence: CASSAPGTKGYTF. The J gene is TRBJ1-2, the V gene TRBV6-1; a possible D gene is TRBD1 (6 bases). Germline V CDR1 and CDR2: MNHNS, SASEGT. Deletions cut 6 bases from V and 8 bases from J, with 16 bases between. The CDR3 has 13 amino acids.

This clone was observed a handful of times. The chain carries TRBV28 and TRBJ2-5, with a weak D call TRBD1 (5 bases). The CDR3 contains 14 residues. The germline V gene has CDR1 MDHEN and CDR2 SYDVKM. V was clipped by 4 bases and J by 9 bases, with 18 bases between them. The CDR3 region is CASSSTELWSAQYF. DNA for the CDR3: TGTGCCAGCAGTTCGACAGAGCTTTGGTCGGCCCAGTACTTC.

This chain joins TRBV5-6 and TRBJ2-2; 9 bases match TRBD1. The length of the CDR3 is 16 residues. V dropped 4 bases and J dropped 1; count of bases not matched to a gene: 5. Germline CDR1 reads SGHDT; CDR2 reads YYEEEE. In DNA form, the CDR3 reads TGTGCCAGCAGCCCTGGACAGGGGAGGAACACCGGGGAGCTGTTTTTT. Its protein is CASSPGQGRNTGELFF. Combining the CDR3 with reference TRBV5-6 and TRBJ2-2 gives the whole variable domain DAGVTQSPTHLIKTRGQQVTLRCSPKSGHDTVSWYQQALGQGPQFIFQYYEEEERQRGNFPDRFSGHQFPNYSSELNVNALLLGDSALYLCASSPGQGRNTGELFFGEGSRLTVL.

CDR3 sequence (DNA): TGTGCCACCAGCAACCTACCCCGAGGGAGGGTTAGCAATCAGCCCCAGCATTTT. Translating it yields CATSNLPRGRVSNQPQHF. The chain has TRBV15 and TRBJ1-5; unclear D gene. Germline CDR1 LNHNV, CDR2 YYDKDF (reference sequence). This CDR3 is built from 18 residues. V lost 4 bases, J lost 0 bases, and 19 bases lay in between.

The gene calls are TRBV9 and TRBJ2-3; 11 bases are a match to TRBD2. Germline loops: CDR1 SGDLS, CDR2 YYNGEE. The CDR3 totals 16 residues. Trimming removed 5 bases from V and 6 bases from J; junction bases left unmatched: 11. DNA of the CDR3: TGTGCCAGCAGTCAAGGGACTAGCGGATTGGGGGATACGCAGTATTTT. It codes for CASSQGTSGLGDTQYF.

This chain uses TRBV2 with TRBJ1-1, with 7 bases lining up with TRBD1. The germline gives CDR1 SNHLY, CDR2 FYNNEI. V lost 3 bases and J lost 6; bases outside the gene matches: 1. The CDR3 runs to 12 residues. The CDR3 region has the DNA TGTGCCAGCAGTGAGAGGGGGCCTGAAGCTTTCTTT. Its translation is CASSERGPEAFF.

The table lists this clone with a count of one. The chain couples TRBV6-1 to TRBJ2-5, with D maybe TRBD1 (5 bases). The germline V and J ends were trimmed by 6 bases and 2 bases, with 13 bases remaining between them. This CDR3 is 14 amino acids long. Germline loops: CDR1 MNHNS, CDR2 SASEGT. The CDR3 region is CASSVGQQQETQYF. DNA for the CDR3: TGTGCCAGCAGCGTAGGACAACAACAAGAGACCCAGTACTTC.

V is TRBV5-1 and J is TRBJ2-7; weak D call: TRBD2 (6 bases). V lost 6 bases and J 0 bases, leaving 19 bases between the germline ends. Germline V gene data show CDR1 as SGHRS and CDR2 as YFSETQ. The CDR3 extends over 16 amino acids. The CDR3, as DNA: TGCGCCAGCAAGGAGAGAGTGGGGGGAAGCTCCTACGAGCAGTACTTC. Its protein product is CASKERVGGSSYEQYF. Variable domain in full (rest from reference TRBV5-1 and TRBJ2-7): KAGVTQTPRYLIKTRGQQVTLSCSPISGHRSVSWYQQTPGQGLQFLFEYFSETQRNKGNFPGRFSGRQFSNSRSEMNVSTLELGDSALYLCASKERVGGSSYEQYFGPGTRLTVT.

This clone was observed once. The chain links TRBV2 to TRBJ2-7, with 8 positions matching TRBD1. V gave up 6 bases and J gave up 5 bases; unmatched junction bases: 6. The CDR3 length is 13 residues. The V gene's germline CDR1 is SNHLY and CDR2 FYNNEI. CDR3 nucleotide sequence: TGTGCCAGCAGGAACCCGGACAGGGACGAGCAGTACTTC. Translated: CASRNPDRDEQYF.

V gene TRBV4-1 combines with J gene TRBJ1-2, with TRBD1 matching over 8 bases. The CDR3 runs 14 residues. CDR1 and CDR2 from the germline V gene are MGHRA and YSYEKL. Trimming removed 0 bases from V and 7 bases from J; junction bases left unmatched: 4. Here the CDR3 DNA reads TGCGCCAGCAGCCAAGAAGGGACAGGATTTGGCTACACCTTC. Translating gives CASSQEGTGFGYTF.

This sequence joins TRBV6-6 and TRBJ2-7; 7 bases are shared with TRBD2. The CDR3 consists of 13 residues. The germline gives CDR1 MNHNY, CDR2 SVGAGI (reference sequence). V lost 11 bases and J lost 6; bases outside the gene matches: 13. CDR3 amino acids: CASNGGGLVEQYF. The CDR3 DNA reads TGTGCCTCAAACGGGGGAGGGCTCGTCGAGCAGTACTTC.

This chain connects TRBV5-7 to TRBJ2-7; 11 nucleotides agree with TRBD1. TRBV5-7 is assigned to the ORF class and has an uncertain function. The CDR3 extends over 16 amino acids. V trimming: 4 bases; J trimming: 2 bases; junction bases outside the gene matches: 8. CDR3 coding DNA: TGTGCCAGCAGCCTGGGGGGGGGACAGGGGGCCTACGAGCAGTACTTC. Translation: CASSLGGGQGAYEQYF.

The chain links TRBV5-4 to TRBJ1-3; a weak D match, TRBD1 (6 bases). Germline V CDR1 and CDR2: SGHNT, YYREEE (reference sequence). The germline V and J ends were trimmed by 3 bases and 5 bases, with 18 bases remaining between them. The CDR3 is made up of 16 amino acids. CDR3: CASSSQGGILRNTIYF. CDR3 nucleotides: TGTGCCAGCAGCTCCCAAGGGGGTATCTTAAGAAACACCATATATTTT.

This clone came up once. This chain joins TRBV7-6 and TRBJ2-2; the D gene is possibly TRBD1 (6 bases). Germline CDR1 is SGHVS and CDR2 is FNYEAQ. V was trimmed by 5 bases and J by 5 bases, leaving 21 bases between them. The CDR3 consists of 17 residues. The CDR3 sequence is CASSPLSRQGRTGELFF. CDR3 sequence (DNA): TGTGCCAGCAGCCCCCTAAGTCGCCAGGGGCGGACCGGGGAGCTGTTTTTT.